A selection of T cell receptor beta chains follows, all from one sample in a study of blood T cell repertoires in COVID-19. TCRdb's table, derived via immunoSEQ multiplex PCR, lists solely in-frame clones and lacks some. The profile covers roughly 110,000 clones, with around nine tenths appearing a single time and 15% to 20% taken by the ten largest. The sequenced sample was peripheral blood. The receptors were gathered from a human donor with acute or convalescent COVID-19. The donor label of this sample is uncertain. Both conserved end residues are part of each CDR3. The D gene is left open where the match is weak. Size tells how often a clone was seen (once, few, many) or the class of an expanded clone, and some rows leave it out.

>TRBJ1-1|.|.|TRBV19
TGTGCCAGCGGAGCGGGACGGGGAGTGACTGAAGCTTTCTTT
CASGAGRGVTEAFF
>TRBJ2-1|.|.|TRBV28
TGTGCCAGCTTTAAACTTCGGGACTCTGGCTACAATGAGCAGTTCTTC
CASFKLRDSGYNEQFF
>TRBJ1-2|.|.|TRBV6-2/TRBV6-3
TGTGCCAGCAGTACCCACGGGGGGGACTATGGCTACACCTTC
CASSTHGGDYGYTF
>TRBJ1-2|.|.|TRBV5-1
TGCGCCAGCAGCTTGGGGACAGCCAACTATGGCTACACCTTC
CASSLGTANYGYTF
>TRBJ2-7|few|TRBD1|TRBV5-1
TGCGCCAGCAGTAGGACAGGGGGCGCATCCTACGAGCAGTACTTC
CASSRTGGASYEQYF
>TRBJ2-1|.|.|TRBV5-4
TGTGCCAGCAGCTTGGGGACAGATAGCTCCTACAATGAGCAGTTCTTC
CASSLGTDSSYNEQFF
>TRBJ1-1|.|.|TRBV12-3/TRBV12-4
TGTGCCAGCAGTTTGGGGGGAGGGACTGAAGCTTTCTTT
CASSLGGGTEAFF
>TRBJ2-4|.|.|TRBV7-2
TGTGCCAGCAGCCCCTCTCTGACATTGAACATTCAGTACTTC
CASSPSLTLNIQYF
>TRBJ1-2|.|.|TRBV14
TGTGCCAGCAGCCTCCCCCCCCAGGGCCGGACCTATGGCTACACCTTC
CASSLPPQGRTYGYTF
>TRBJ1-3|.|TRBD1|TRBV18
TGTGCCAGCTCCTATCCGGGACAGTCCATATATTTT
CASSYPGQSIYF
>TRBJ1-1|.|.|TRBV25-1
TGTGCCAGCATAGGGGATGTGAACACTGAAGCTTTCTTT
CASIGDVNTEAFF
>TRBJ1-2|.|TRBD1|TRBV3-1/TRBV3-2
TGTGCCAGCAGCCCAGAGACAGGGAAGGGTGGCTACACCTTC
CASSPETGKGGYTF
>TRBJ2-1|.|TRBD2|TRBV18
TGTGCCAGCTCACCACCGGGGACTAGCGGAGACGAGCAGTTCTTC
CASSPPGTSGDEQFF
>TRBJ1-2|.|.|TRBV6-5
TGTGCCAGCAATACTGACAGGAACTATGGCTACACCTTC
CASNTDRNYGYTF
>TRBJ2-7|.|.|TRBV13
TGTGCCAGCAGCTTAGGCGGGTACTCATCCTACGAGCAGTACTTC
CASSLGGYSSYEQYF
>TRBJ2-7|.|TRBD1|TRBV9
TGTGCCAGCAGCGTAGGTACAGGGGGTTTCTTTTACGAGCAGTACTTC
CASSVGTGGFFYEQYF
>TRBJ2-3|once|TRBD2|TRBV20-1
TGCAGTGCTAGTGGACTAGCAGAAAAAGCCAGCACAGATACGCAGTATTTT
CSASGLAEKASTDTQYF
>TRBJ2-7|.|.|TRBV12-3/TRBV12-4
TGTGCCAGCAGCCCCGGGAGCTACGAGCAGTACTTC
CASSPGSYEQYF
>TRBJ2-7|.|.|TRBV10-2
TGCGCCAGCAGTGATCGACAGCCCTACGAGCAGTACTTC
CASSDRQPYEQYF
>TRBJ2-1|once|.|TRBV5-1
TGCGCCAGCAGCCCGACAGGAGACTCCTACAATGAGCAGTTCTTC
CASSPTGDSYNEQFF
>TRBJ1-2|once|.|TRBV6-5
TGTGCCAGCAGTTACTCCGGGGAATTAAACTATGGCTACACCTTC
CASSYSGELNYGYTF
>TRBJ1-1|.|.|TRBV18
TGTGCCAGCTCACCACTCCAGGGGCGAGTTCCCACTGAAGCTTTCTTT
CASSPLQGRVPTEAFF
>TRBJ1-2|.|TRBD1|TRBV6-1
TGTGCCAGCAGTGAAACAGGGGCCGCCTATGGCTACACCTTC
CASSETGAAYGYTF
>TRBJ1-5|few|TRBD1|TRBV2
TGTGCCAGCAGTGCGAGGACAGGGGATCAGCCCCAGCATTTT
CASSARTGDQPQHF
>TRBJ2-7|.|TRBD1|TRBV4-2
TGTGCCAGCAGCCGAAAAGGCCTGGGACAGAGCGTCTACGAGCAGTACTTC
CASSRKGLGQSVYEQYF
>TRBJ1-1|.|TRBD1|TRBV6-2/TRBV6-3
TGTGCCAGCAGTAACCCTTCGACAGGGGAGACTGAAGCTTTCTTT
CASSNPSTGETEAFF
>TRBJ2-1|.|TRBD1|TRBV6-5
TGTGCCAGCAGTAGGATACAGGGGGACGAGCAGTTCTTC
CASSRIQGDEQFF
>TRBJ2-3|.|.|TRBV14
TGTGCCAGCAGCTTTTCAACTCGTTCCCTTGGAGATACGCAGTATTTT
CASSFSTRSLGDTQYF
>TRBJ1-1|.|TRBD1|TRBV7-9
TGTGCCAGCAGACGACACTTGGGACAGGGGAATCCTGAAGCTTTCTTT
CASRRHLGQGNPEAFF
>TRBJ2-1|.|.|TRBV7-2
TGTGCCAGCAGCTTAGTTGGGGCCTCCTACAATGAGCAGTTCTTC
CASSLVGASYNEQFF
>TRBJ2-5|.|.|TRBV3-1/TRBV3-2
TGTGCCAGCAGCCAAAGTCATAGCGGCTCCGGGGAGACCCAGTACTTC
CASSQSHSGSGETQYF
>TRBJ1-2|once|TRBD1|TRBV5-1
TGCGCCAGCAGCAAAGGAGGTAGGGGGCCTACCTATGGCTACACCTTC
CASSKGGRGPTYGYTF
>TRBJ1-1|.|.|TRBV6-6
TGTGCCAGCAGTTACTCGGGGAGGGGGAACACTGAAGCTTTCTTT
CASSYSGRGNTEAFF
>TRBJ2-7|.|TRBD1|TRBV18
TGTGCCAGCTCACCATGGGACAGCCGTTACTACGAGCAGTACTTC
CASSPWDSRYYEQYF
>TRBJ1-1|.|TRBD1|TRBV20-1
TGCAAAGGACAGGGAGAAGCTTTCTTT
CKGQGEAFF
>TRBJ2-2|.|.|TRBV5-1
TGCGCCAGCAGCGCGGACACAGTGGCCGGGGAGCTGTTTTTT
CASSADTVAGELFF
>TRBJ1-4|.|TRBD1|TRBV28
TGTGCCAGCAGCCGGGGACAGGGCCGAGAAAAACTGTTTTTT
CASSRGQGREKLFF